This note documents a single T cell receptor beta chain sequence. Its antigen is unknown. One end of the junction is discordant with germline, which a read error may explain. The germline V gene has CDR1 SGHAT and CDR2 FQNNGV. The CDR3 has 15 residues. Total RNA and DNA came together from about 21-30 mg of bulk tissue without cell sorting. These data are taken from a study of tumor-infiltrating lymphocytes in primary liver carcinoma. Study in general: All lesions had stage T1-T3 N0M0 and 4.2 to 10 cm widths.

The investigators made TCR beta cDNA from 500 ng total RNA, using a constant-region primer. Three rounds of nested multiplex PCR with slightly modified ARM-PCR produced TCR beta libraries. The first two PCR rounds used TRBV1-TRBV30 forward primers with a C-beta reverse primer, roughly 10 cycles each. TCRdb passed the multiplex PCR reads through MiXCR, listing each CDR3 protein once. The data hold more than 40,000 distinct CDR3 sequences, with 55% to 75% observed a single time. Study-wide results and caveats: Researchers report that only about 8-25% of top clones turned up in all five tumor regions.

This chain connects TRBV11-2 to TRBJ2-7, with D perhaps matching TRBD2 (8 bases). This receptor was identified in a man aged 40-50 years with primary liver carcinoma and hepatitis B virus infection. The sequencing input was liver tumor tissue from sampling region 5. Subset of the sample: tumor region T5, tumor centre. CDR3 sequence (DNA): TGTGCCAGCAGCCAATGTTCGGGAGGGGGCTACGGGCAGTATTTC. Translated: CASSQCSGGGYGQYF.